These 21 T cell receptor beta chains were sequenced from one sample in a study of T-cell reconstitution after alpha-beta-depleted transplantation in children (TCRdb year 2016). The receptor library was made with PCR. TCRdb lists the instrument as Illumina HiSeq 2500. TCR libraries were prepared with molecular barcoding, using unique molecular identifiers to normalize TCRbeta repertoire quantification. TCRdb ran its own pipeline on the public reads, namely fastp trimming at Q25 and MiXCR clone calling, and kept in-frame beta chains. All rows with the same CDR3 protein become a single entry with the most common DNA and genes. The table for this sample lists approximately 300,000 distinct CDR3 sequences; 10% of them were counted only once. The ten largest clones add up to around 7.6% of the sample. The sample's treatment or condition label, decoded: allogeneic hematopoietic cell transplantation with graft depleted of TCRalphabeta T cells and CD19 B cells.

The specimen comprised PBMCs, sampled before TCRalphabeta/CD19-depleted stem cell transplant. The receptors stem from a boy less than two years old with acute myeloid leukemia, due to receive a stem cell transplant.

CDR3: CASSGPPYYEQYF. The DNA of the CDR3 is TGTGCCAGCAGTGGACCCCCCTACTACGAGCAGTACTTC. The chain carries TRBV6-1 and TRBJ2-7, with D unresolved. The CDR3 spans 13 residues. Germline loops: CDR1 MNHNS, CDR2 SASEGT. Trimming took off 4 bases at V and 3 bases at J, with 10 bases between the two ends.

This clonotype has ten or more counts. This rearrangement joins TRBV2 to TRBJ2-7; unclear D gene. Trimming pared 7 bases from V and 2 bases from J, leaving 9 bases between. Germline CDR1 and CDR2: SNHLY and FYNNEI. The CDR3 is 12 residues long. The CDR3 region has the DNA TGTGCCAGCATCCCGGGCCCCTACGAGCAGTACTTC. This gives the protein CASIPGPYEQYF.

In its sample, this clonotype was seen many times. This sequence joins TRBV12-3 or TRBV12-4 and TRBJ2-2, with D unclear. This CDR3 has 15 amino acids. The V end lost 2 bases, the J end lost 6 bases, and 13 bases lay between the germline ends. The CDR3 DNA reads TGTGCCAGCAGTTTAATCCCCTCTTACGCCGGGGAGCTGTTTTTT. It yields the protein CASSLIPSYAGELFF.

Worth noting for this clonotype: A clone one base away is much larger, so this may be a read error. The V call is TRBV3-1, the J call TRBJ1-1; no definite D call. From germline, CDR1 is LGHDT and CDR2 YNNKEL (reference sequence). This CDR3 comprises 14 residues. Trimming removed 5 bases from V and 7 bases from J, with 17 bases in between. The CDR3 sequence is CASSTILQDGEAFF. CDR3 coding DNA: TGTGCCAGCAGCACCATCCTCCAGGACGGTGAAGCTTTCTTT.

This clonotype was detected many times. The V and J genes are TRBV5-1 and TRBJ2-2; the D gene is possibly TRBD2 (5 bases). The CDR3 covers 15 residues. Between the trimmed V and J ends, which lost 1 base and 5 bases, there was a span of 12 bases. The germline CDR1 and CDR2 sequences are SGHRS and YFSETQ. CDR3 sequence: CASSLNPPGTGELFF. In DNA, the CDR3 is TGCGCCAGCAGCTTGAACCCACCGGGGACCGGGGAGCTGTTTTTT. Complete variable domain (other parts from reference TRBV5-1 and TRBJ2-2): KAGVTQTPRYLIKTRGQQVTLSCSPISGHRSVSWYQQTPGQGLQFLFEYFSETQRNKGNFPGRFSGRQFSNSRSEMNVSTLELGDSALYLCASSLNPPGTGELFFGEGSRLTVL.

This clonotype turned up a few times. As DNA, the CDR3 is TGTGCCAGCAGCCAAGATGGAAGGGGGGATATGGGCTACACCTTC. Amino acid sequence: CASSQDGRGDMGYTF. The chain employs TRBV3-1 and TRBJ1-2, with TRBD1 as a possible D gene (6 bases). V was clipped by 0 bases and J by 8 bases, with 16 bases between them. Germline V gene lookup returns CDR1 LGHDT and CDR2 YNNKEL (reference sequence). The length of the CDR3 is 15 residues.

This clonotype was detected ten times or more. In DNA form, the CDR3 reads TGTGCCAGCAGTTTAATGGCTACAGCCCCAGATACGCAGTATTTT. Translated: CASSLMATAPDTQYF. The chain recombines TRBV12-3 or TRBV12-4 with TRBJ2-3; no clear D gene. The CDR3 has 15 residues. The V gene lost 2 bases and the J gene lost 4 bases, with 13 bases spanning the gap.

The table lists this clonotype with many counts. The chain joins TRBV20-1 to TRBJ2-7; 14 bases fit TRBD2. The length of the CDR3 is 12 residues. Germline-derived CDR1 and CDR2 are DFQATT and SNEGSKA (reference sequence). Trimming took 6 bases from V and 6 from J; bases not matched to a gene: 1. The CDR3 DNA follows: TGCAGTGCAGGACTAGCGGGAGGCGAGCAGTACTTC. Its translation: CSAGLAGGEQYF.

This clonotype has a count of ten or more. The chain couples TRBV10-3 to TRBJ2-7, with 9 nucleotides matching TRBD2. There are 14 residues in the CDR3. The V gene's germline CDR1 is ENHRY and CDR2 SYGVKD. V shed 5 bases, J shed 6 bases, and the junction held 8 bases outside the gene matches. CDR3 in DNA: TGTGCCATCAGTTGGGCTAGCGGGGAAGGCGAGCAGTACTTC. Translating it yields CAISWASGEGEQYF.

This clonotype was recorded at least ten times. This rearrangement joins TRBV20-1 to TRBJ2-7; no definite D call. The CDR3 covers 13 residues. V was clipped by 2 bases and J by 0 bases, with 8 bases between them. Per germline, CDR1 DFQATT and CDR2 SNEGSKA (reference sequence). CDR3 sequence (DNA): TGCAGTGCTAGATTATCTGTCTCCTACGAGCAGTACTTC. Protein: CSARLSVSYEQYF.

The chain joins TRBV24-1 to TRBJ2-2; 9 bases map to TRBD1. The CDR3 sequence is 17 residues long. With V trimmed by 1 base and J by 6 bases, 8 bases remained unmatched. Germline CDR1 and CDR2: KGHDR and SFDVKD. This CDR3 is CATSDFLRTGAPGELFF. The CDR3 DNA follows: TGTGCCACCAGTGATTTTTTGAGGACAGGGGCCCCCGGGGAGCTGTTTTTT.

This clonotype was counted ten times or more. The chain combines TRBV12-3 or TRBV12-4 with TRBJ2-7; 8 nucleotides align to TRBD2. Unmatched junction bases numbered 13, after V lost 6 bases and J lost 6 bases. The CDR3 runs 15 residues. Here the CDR3 reads CASSYPGLGRSEQYF. CDR3 DNA sequence: TGTGCCAGCAGCTATCCGGGACTAGGGAGATCCGAGCAGTACTTC.

This clonotype came up many times. The chain joins TRBV7-2 to TRBJ2-7, with TRBD1 identical over 10 bases. Germline lookup yields CDR1 SGHTA and CDR2 FQGNSA. Trimming took 6 bases from V and 3 from J; bases not matched to a gene: 5. The CDR3 has 14 amino acids. The CDR3, as DNA: TGTGCCAGCAGATCCGGGACAGGGGACTACGAGCAGTACTTC. Translating gives CASRSGTGDYEQYF.

This clonotype was observed a few times. J is TRBJ2-7 and V is TRBV4-2, with D possibly being TRBD1 (5 bases). V was cut by 5 bases and J by 3 bases, with 20 bases left in between. This CDR3 contains 16 residues. Germline V lookup: CDR1 LGHNA, CDR2 YNFKEQ. DNA for the CDR3: TGTGCCAGCAGCATGATAGACAGTCCCCTGAACTACGAGCAGTACTTC. Translation: CASSMIDSPLNYEQYF.

The rearrangement links TRBV19 to TRBJ2-2; TRBD2 aligns across 14 bases. Unmatched junction bases numbered 3, after V lost 6 bases and J lost 6 bases. CDR3 length: 15 amino acids. Germline-derived CDR1 and CDR2 are LNHDA and SQIVND (reference sequence). As DNA, the CDR3 is TGTGCCAGTAGGGGACTAGCGGGAGTTGCCGGGGAGCTGTTTTTT. This encodes CASRGLAGVAGELFF.

This clonotype was seen at least ten times. The gene calls are TRBV6-1 and TRBJ1-2, with a weak D call TRBD1 (6 bases). This CDR3 region has 15 residues. Germline CDR1 and CDR2: MNHNS and SASEGT. V lost 6 bases to trimming and J lost 4 bases, with 18 bases between them. The CDR3 loop is CASSAATGPVYGYTF. As DNA, the CDR3 is TGTGCCAGCAGCGCCGCGACAGGACCTGTCTATGGCTACACCTTC.

This clonotype has a count of ten or more. The chain couples TRBV18 to TRBJ1-2; D is unclear. The germline V and J ends were trimmed by 1 base and 2 bases, with 8 bases remaining between them. Germline CDR1 reads KGHSH; CDR2 reads LQKENI. This CDR3 has 14 amino acids. DNA of the CDR3: TGTGCCAGCTCACCACTCGTGGGGAACTATGGCTACACCTTC. Its translation is CASSPLVGNYGYTF.

At least ten counts were recorded for this clonotype. The J gene is TRBJ2-7, the V gene TRBV29-1; D call uncertain. Germline CDR1 is SQVTM and CDR2 is ANQGSEA. This CDR3 spans 14 amino acids. V lost 4 bases, J lost 1 base, and 14 bases lay in between. CDR3 in DNA: TGCAGCGTTGCGTCTCCGACCCTTTCCTACGAGCAGTACTTC. Translation: CSVASPTLSYEQYF.

A note on this clonotype: This may arise from a read error, as a much more abundant clone is one base away. The chain carries TRBV20-1 and TRBJ2-2; the D gene is possibly TRBD2 (6 bases). This CDR3 comprises 16 residues. Germline lookup yields CDR1 DFQATT and CDR2 SNEGSKA (reference sequence). The CDR3 coding sequence is TGCTGTGCTAGAGATCCCTCGGGGGCGAACACCGGGGAGCTGTTTTTT. Translation: CCARDPSGANTGELFF.

This clonotype was detected many times. V is TRBV5-6 and J is TRBJ2-1, with a tentative D call TRBD2 (6 bases). V was clipped by 3 bases and J by 4 bases, with 11 bases between them. CDR1 SGHDT and CDR2 YYEEEE come from the germline V gene. The CDR3 runs to 14 residues. The chain's CDR3 is CASSSGELYNEQFF. The CDR3 DNA is TGTGCCAGCAGCTCGGGGGAACTGTACAATGAGCAGTTCTTC.

The chain employs TRBV12-3 or TRBV12-4 and TRBJ2-5; maybe TRBD2 (6 bases). The germline V and J ends were trimmed by 3 bases and 1 base, with 9 bases remaining between them. This CDR3 is built from 14 residues. In DNA, the CDR3 is TGTGCCAGCAGTTTCGCTAGCGTCCAAGAGACCCAGTACTTC. Residues: CASSFASVQETQYF.